A single sample gave rise to the 26 T cell receptor beta chains below, sequenced in a study of T cells after yellow fever vaccination. TCRdb called the 5' RACE reads again in MiXCR, with one record for every CDR3 protein. The sample has under 550,000 distinct CDR3 sequences; just over 20% are singletons. Material: PBMCs, obtained 21 days after the first yellow fever vaccination. The origin of the receptors is a man aged 18 to 35 who received the YFV17D yellow fever vaccine.

The CDR3 region has the DNA TGTGCCAGCAGTCGTTCAGGGGGCTCGAACACCGGGGAGCTGTTTTTT. Translation: CASSRSGGSNTGELFF. This chain uses TRBV27 with TRBJ2-2, with 8 bases fitting TRBD1. After removal of 5 bases from V and 0 bases from J, the junction contained 5 bases not matched to a gene. The CDR3 is made up of 16 amino acids. The germline CDR1 and CDR2 sequences are MNHEY and SMNVEV (reference sequence).

This clonotype has more than one count but fewer than ten. This chain links TRBV5-1 with TRBJ1-2; TRBD1 is a possible D gene (5 bases). The V gene lost 6 bases and the J gene lost 7 bases, with 19 bases spanning the gap. The length of the CDR3 is 14 residues. CDR1 is SGHRS, CDR2 YFSETQ, per germline. The CDR3 nucleotides read TGCGCCAGCATTCCCCCCCCGGGGGAATCTGGCTACACCTTC. It translates to CASIPPPGESGYTF.

This rearrangement joins TRBV11-2 to TRBJ2-5, with no clear D. The CDR3 extends over 14 amino acids. The germline V and J ends were trimmed by 5 bases and 5 bases, with 15 bases remaining between them. Per germline, CDR1 SGHAT and CDR2 FQNNGV. The CDR3 sequence is CASSPRVSRETQYF. The CDR3 nucleotides read TGTGCCAGCAGCCCCCGGGTTTCACGGGAGACCCAGTACTTC.

This clonotype was observed a few times. This sequence joins TRBV7-3 and TRBJ2-2, with TRBD1 matching over 7 bases. The CDR3 is made up of 14 amino acids. V lost 0 bases to trimming and J lost 7 bases; unmatched junction nucleotides: 2. The V gene's germline CDR1 is SGHTA and CDR2 FQGTGA. Written as DNA, the CDR3 is TGTGCCAGCAGCTTAACAGGGGGCTTCGGGGAGCTGTTTTTT. It translates to CASSLTGGFGELFF.

V and J are TRBV6-5 and TRBJ1-4, with a tentative D call TRBD1 (6 bases). Trimming took 2 bases from V and 5 from J, leaving 9 bases between them. CDR1 is MNHEY, CDR2 SVGAGI, per germline. The CDR3 has 14 residues. The CDR3: CASSYEDSNEKLFF. The CDR3 coding sequence is TGTGCCAGCAGTTACGAGGACAGCAATGAAAAACTGTTTTTT.

This chain links TRBV14 with TRBJ2-2, with 9 bases fitting TRBD2. The CDR3 extends over 16 amino acids. The trim removed 4 bases at V and 4 bases at J, leaving 7 bases unmatched. Germline loops: CDR1 SGHDN, CDR2 FVKESK. The CDR3 is CASSPKRLAATGELFF. The CDR3 DNA follows: TGTGCCAGCAGCCCGAAAAGACTAGCGGCCACCGGGGAGCTGTTTTTT.

V usage is TRBV7-9 and J usage is TRBJ2-7, with 9 bases aligning to TRBD2. With V trimmed by 5 bases and J by 5 bases, 10 bases remained unmatched. The CDR3 length is 15 residues. The V gene's germline CDR1 is SEHNR and CDR2 FQNEAQ (reference sequence). The CDR3 sequence: CASSRIGLAPHEQYF. CDR3 DNA: TGTGCCAGCAGCCGAATCGGACTAGCGCCCCACGAGCAGTACTTC.

Only a few counts were recorded for this clonotype. V is TRBV20-1 and J is TRBJ2-1; D might be TRBD2 (5 bases). Trimming shortened V by 8 bases and J by 6 bases, and 11 bases separated the two germline ends. CDR3 length equals 11 residues. The germline V gene encodes CDR1 DFQATT and CDR2 SNEGSKA (reference sequence). The CDR3 coding sequence is TGCAGTTTTACTAGAAGCAATGAGCAGTTCTTC. Its translation: CSFTRSNEQFF.

The gene calls are TRBV20-1 and TRBJ2-5; tentatively, D is TRBD2 (6 bases). V gave up 3 bases and J gave up 4 bases, with 18 bases separating them. The CDR3 covers 15 residues. From germline, CDR1 is DFQATT and CDR2 SNEGSKA (reference sequence). CDR3 protein: CSARAAEGMGETQYF. CDR3 nucleotides: TGCAGTGCTAGGGCCGCGGAGGGGATGGGAGAGACCCAGTACTTC.

This clonotype was seen more than once but under ten times. The J gene is TRBJ2-2, the V gene TRBV7-6; TRBD1 matches 9 bases. There are 16 residues in the CDR3. The V and J ends lost 6 bases and 3 bases, in that order; junction bases with no gene match: 8. Germline CDR1 is SGHVS and CDR2 is FNYEAQ. CDR3 in amino acids: CASRLTGGVDTGELFF. CDR3 DNA: TGTGCCAGCAGGTTAACAGGGGGCGTAGACACCGGGGAGCTGTTTTTT.

The genes are TRBV20-1 and TRBJ2-3, with D possibly TRBD2 on 6 matching bases. There are 13 residues in the CDR3. The V gene lost 6 bases and the J gene lost 4 bases, with 14 bases spanning the gap. Germline V gene sequence: CDR1 DFQATT, CDR2 SNEGSKA (reference sequence). The CDR3 sequence is CSAFGLFADTQYF. As DNA, the CDR3 is TGCAGTGCGTTCGGACTATTCGCAGATACGCAGTATTTT.

The chain joins TRBV4-3 to TRBJ2-1; the D gene is possibly TRBD1 (5 bases). The CDR3 is 16 residues long. CDR1 is LGHNA, CDR2 YSLEER, per germline. The V and J ends lost 1 base and 5 bases respectively, with 15 bases between them. The CDR3 spells CASSQGGEAGDNEQFF. The CDR3 DNA follows: TGCGCCAGCAGCCAAGGGGGCGAGGCCGGCGACAATGAGCAGTTCTTC.

The chain has TRBV5-1 and TRBJ1-2, with a tentative D call TRBD1 (5 bases). CDR3 size: 14 residues. V dropped 1 base and J dropped 5 bases, with 12 bases sitting between them. Germline V gives CDR1 SGHRS, CDR2 YFSETQ. DNA of the CDR3: TGCGCCAGCAGCTTGTGGCAGGGAGAATATGGCTACACCTTC. Translating it yields CASSLWQGEYGYTF.

The rearrangement uses TRBV12-3 or TRBV12-4 and TRBJ2-3; 12 positions match TRBD2. J lost 4 bases, V lost 6 bases, and 5 bases had no gene match. This CDR3 spans 15 amino acids. The CDR3 DNA is TGTGCCAGCAGAACTAGCGGGGGGAACCCAGATACGCAGTATTTT. This gives the protein CASRTSGGNPDTQYF.

The V gene is TRBV6-2 or TRBV6-3, the J gene TRBJ1-1, with no clear D. The CDR3 loop spans 14 amino acids. CDR1 is MNHEY and CDR2 is SVGEGT in the germline V gene. Trimming cost V 7 bases and J 1 base, with 13 bases left between them. CDR3 loop: CASNRLVPNTEAFF. Written as DNA, the CDR3 is TGTGCCAGCAACCGCCTGGTGCCGAACACTGAAGCTTTCTTT.

This clonotype showed up just a few times. The V gene is TRBV6-2 or TRBV6-3, the J gene TRBJ1-1; 7 bases map to TRBD1. There are 13 residues in the CDR3. V shed 6 bases, J shed 8 bases, and the junction held 9 bases outside the gene matches. Germline V lookup: CDR1 MNHEY, CDR2 SVGEGT. CDR3 region: CASRATGLGEAFF. CDR3 coding DNA: TGTGCCAGCAGGGCGACAGGGCTGGGAGAAGCTTTCTTT.

Only one count was recorded for this clonotype. The chain has TRBV6-5 and TRBJ2-3, with 13 bases aligning to TRBD2. Trimming at V came to 2 bases and at J to 6 bases, leaving 8 bases not matched to a gene. The CDR3 runs to 17 residues. Germline CDR1 MNHEY, CDR2 SVGAGI. The CDR3 DNA follows: TGTGCCAGCAGTTACCAACTAGCGGGGGGGCTCGGGGATACGCAGTATTTT. Residues: CASSYQLAGGLGDTQYF.

This clonotype was recorded many times. The V and J genes are TRBV20-1 and TRBJ1-4; TRBD1 is a possible D gene (5 bases). V dropped 3 bases and J dropped 10 bases, with 18 bases sitting between them. Per germline, CDR1 DFQATT and CDR2 SNEGSKA (reference sequence). The CDR3 loop spans 14 amino acids. In nucleotides, the CDR3 is TGCAGTGCTAGTCCGAGGCAGGGCCTGGGAAAACTGTTTTTT. It codes for CSASPRQGLGKLFF.

The table lists this clonotype with a few counts. The genes are TRBV15 and TRBJ2-1; D is unresolved. This CDR3 comprises 12 residues. The V gene's germline CDR1 is LNHNV and CDR2 YYDKDF (reference sequence). With 0 bases removed from V and 10 bases from J, the gap between germline ends came to 7 bases. The DNA for the CDR3 is TGTGCCACCAGCAGAGATAGGTACGAGCAGTTCTTC. This gives the protein CATSRDRYEQFF.

The V call is TRBV7-3, the J call TRBJ1-3; TRBD1 is a possible D gene (5 bases). CDR1 and CDR2 from the germline V gene are SGHTA and FQGTGA. This CDR3 is 14 amino acids long. Trimming stripped 5 bases from V and 2 bases from J, with 10 bases between. The CDR3 loop reads CASSRGMTGNTIYF. The CDR3 DNA is TGTGCCAGCAGCCGGGGGATGACTGGAAACACCATATATTTT.

The rearrangement uses TRBV9 and TRBJ2-1; 8 nucleotides line up with TRBD1. Germline V gene sequence: CDR1 SGDLS, CDR2 YYNGEE. The CDR3 has 16 residues. With 7 bases clipped from V and 6 bases from J, the junction kept 15 bases outside the gene matches. CDR3 region: CASGGSLNRGFNEQFF. As DNA, the CDR3 is TGTGCCAGCGGGGGGTCCTTAAACAGGGGGTTCAATGAGCAGTTCTTC.

This clonotype occurred many times. This sequence joins TRBV5-1 and TRBJ2-1; 8 bases match TRBD1. Losses at the gene ends were 4 bases for V and 8 bases for J; bases not matched to a gene: 11. The germline V gene encodes CDR1 SGHRS and CDR2 YFSETQ. The CDR3 covers 15 residues. CDR3 nucleotide sequence: TGCGCCAGCAGCCGGACAGGGTGGATGGAGGATGAGCAGTTCTTC. Translating gives CASSRTGWMEDEQFF.

This clonotype has only a few counts. V usage is TRBV18 and J usage is TRBJ2-5; 7 nucleotides agree with TRBD2. Trimming removed 3 bases from V and 7 bases from J; junction bases left unmatched: 5. Germline values: CDR1 KGHSH, CDR2 LQKENI. The CDR3 is 13 residues long. CDR3 residues: CASSPAGRGTQYF. The CDR3 DNA reads TGTGCCAGCTCACCGGCAGGGAGGGGGACCCAGTACTTC.

This clonotype was observed a few times. V is TRBV5-1 and J is TRBJ1-1; a weak D match, TRBD1 (6 bases). This CDR3 spans 14 amino acids. Trimming shortened V by 6 bases and J by 0 bases, and 12 bases separated the two germline ends. Germline CDR1 reads SGHRS; CDR2 reads YFSETQ. The CDR3 here is CASNREVMNTEAFF. CDR3 bases: TGCGCCAGCAACAGGGAGGTCATGAACACTGAAGCTTTCTTT.

This clonotype was seen a handful of times. The CDR3 coding sequence is TGCAGTGCCCCGGAGCGATCGGGGGAGCTGTTTTTT. Its protein is CSAPERSGELFF. This chain uses TRBV20-1 with TRBJ2-2; D is uncertain. The V end lost 6 bases, the J end lost 8 bases, and 13 bases lay between the germline ends. Germline V gene data show CDR1 as DFQATT and CDR2 as SNEGSKA (reference sequence). The CDR3 spans 12 residues.

This clonotype occurred a few times. This chain connects TRBV20-1 to TRBJ2-5; 8 bases line up with TRBD2. CDR3 size: 15 residues. V trimming: 5 bases; J trimming: 0 bases; junction bases outside the gene matches: 8. Germline V gives CDR1 DFQATT, CDR2 SNEGSKA (reference sequence). CDR3 region: CSALAASGYQETQYF. DNA for the CDR3: TGCAGTGCTTTAGCCGCTAGCGGGTACCAAGAGACCCAGTACTTC.